This T cell receptor (beta chain) was retrieved from a study of cytomegalovirus exposure and HLA in healthy donors. PCR was performed using 60 Vbeta and 13 Jbeta primers. TCRdb keeps only in-frame clones here, not all; method: immunoSEQ multiplex PCR. This table holds 150,000 to 200,000 clones, roughly 80% found once. Sequencing used PBMCs. The receptor's source is a man aged 18-30 years in good health and CMV-seropositive.

CDR3 nucleotide sequence: TGTGCCAGCAGCAAAGACGGTCAGAGGGTCCCCGGGGAGCTGTTTTTT. Translated, it gives CASSKDGQRVPGELFF. The chain has TRBV21-1 and TRBJ2-2; whether TRBD2, the table's D call, matches the DNA was not checked. TRBV21-1 is a pseudogene. This CDR3 comprises 16 residues.